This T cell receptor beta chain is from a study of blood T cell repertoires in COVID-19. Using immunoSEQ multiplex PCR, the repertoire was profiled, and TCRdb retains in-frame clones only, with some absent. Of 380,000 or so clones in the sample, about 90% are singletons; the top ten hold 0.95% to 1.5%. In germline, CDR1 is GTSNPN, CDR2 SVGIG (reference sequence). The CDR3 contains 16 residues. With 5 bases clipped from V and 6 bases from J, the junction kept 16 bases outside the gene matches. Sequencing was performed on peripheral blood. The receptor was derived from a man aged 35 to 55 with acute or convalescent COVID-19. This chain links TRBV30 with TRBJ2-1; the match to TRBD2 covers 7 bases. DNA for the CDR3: TGTGCCTGGCTCAGCTGGATGGAGGGGAGGGGCAATGAGCAGTTCTTC. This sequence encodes CAWLSWMEGRGNEQFF.